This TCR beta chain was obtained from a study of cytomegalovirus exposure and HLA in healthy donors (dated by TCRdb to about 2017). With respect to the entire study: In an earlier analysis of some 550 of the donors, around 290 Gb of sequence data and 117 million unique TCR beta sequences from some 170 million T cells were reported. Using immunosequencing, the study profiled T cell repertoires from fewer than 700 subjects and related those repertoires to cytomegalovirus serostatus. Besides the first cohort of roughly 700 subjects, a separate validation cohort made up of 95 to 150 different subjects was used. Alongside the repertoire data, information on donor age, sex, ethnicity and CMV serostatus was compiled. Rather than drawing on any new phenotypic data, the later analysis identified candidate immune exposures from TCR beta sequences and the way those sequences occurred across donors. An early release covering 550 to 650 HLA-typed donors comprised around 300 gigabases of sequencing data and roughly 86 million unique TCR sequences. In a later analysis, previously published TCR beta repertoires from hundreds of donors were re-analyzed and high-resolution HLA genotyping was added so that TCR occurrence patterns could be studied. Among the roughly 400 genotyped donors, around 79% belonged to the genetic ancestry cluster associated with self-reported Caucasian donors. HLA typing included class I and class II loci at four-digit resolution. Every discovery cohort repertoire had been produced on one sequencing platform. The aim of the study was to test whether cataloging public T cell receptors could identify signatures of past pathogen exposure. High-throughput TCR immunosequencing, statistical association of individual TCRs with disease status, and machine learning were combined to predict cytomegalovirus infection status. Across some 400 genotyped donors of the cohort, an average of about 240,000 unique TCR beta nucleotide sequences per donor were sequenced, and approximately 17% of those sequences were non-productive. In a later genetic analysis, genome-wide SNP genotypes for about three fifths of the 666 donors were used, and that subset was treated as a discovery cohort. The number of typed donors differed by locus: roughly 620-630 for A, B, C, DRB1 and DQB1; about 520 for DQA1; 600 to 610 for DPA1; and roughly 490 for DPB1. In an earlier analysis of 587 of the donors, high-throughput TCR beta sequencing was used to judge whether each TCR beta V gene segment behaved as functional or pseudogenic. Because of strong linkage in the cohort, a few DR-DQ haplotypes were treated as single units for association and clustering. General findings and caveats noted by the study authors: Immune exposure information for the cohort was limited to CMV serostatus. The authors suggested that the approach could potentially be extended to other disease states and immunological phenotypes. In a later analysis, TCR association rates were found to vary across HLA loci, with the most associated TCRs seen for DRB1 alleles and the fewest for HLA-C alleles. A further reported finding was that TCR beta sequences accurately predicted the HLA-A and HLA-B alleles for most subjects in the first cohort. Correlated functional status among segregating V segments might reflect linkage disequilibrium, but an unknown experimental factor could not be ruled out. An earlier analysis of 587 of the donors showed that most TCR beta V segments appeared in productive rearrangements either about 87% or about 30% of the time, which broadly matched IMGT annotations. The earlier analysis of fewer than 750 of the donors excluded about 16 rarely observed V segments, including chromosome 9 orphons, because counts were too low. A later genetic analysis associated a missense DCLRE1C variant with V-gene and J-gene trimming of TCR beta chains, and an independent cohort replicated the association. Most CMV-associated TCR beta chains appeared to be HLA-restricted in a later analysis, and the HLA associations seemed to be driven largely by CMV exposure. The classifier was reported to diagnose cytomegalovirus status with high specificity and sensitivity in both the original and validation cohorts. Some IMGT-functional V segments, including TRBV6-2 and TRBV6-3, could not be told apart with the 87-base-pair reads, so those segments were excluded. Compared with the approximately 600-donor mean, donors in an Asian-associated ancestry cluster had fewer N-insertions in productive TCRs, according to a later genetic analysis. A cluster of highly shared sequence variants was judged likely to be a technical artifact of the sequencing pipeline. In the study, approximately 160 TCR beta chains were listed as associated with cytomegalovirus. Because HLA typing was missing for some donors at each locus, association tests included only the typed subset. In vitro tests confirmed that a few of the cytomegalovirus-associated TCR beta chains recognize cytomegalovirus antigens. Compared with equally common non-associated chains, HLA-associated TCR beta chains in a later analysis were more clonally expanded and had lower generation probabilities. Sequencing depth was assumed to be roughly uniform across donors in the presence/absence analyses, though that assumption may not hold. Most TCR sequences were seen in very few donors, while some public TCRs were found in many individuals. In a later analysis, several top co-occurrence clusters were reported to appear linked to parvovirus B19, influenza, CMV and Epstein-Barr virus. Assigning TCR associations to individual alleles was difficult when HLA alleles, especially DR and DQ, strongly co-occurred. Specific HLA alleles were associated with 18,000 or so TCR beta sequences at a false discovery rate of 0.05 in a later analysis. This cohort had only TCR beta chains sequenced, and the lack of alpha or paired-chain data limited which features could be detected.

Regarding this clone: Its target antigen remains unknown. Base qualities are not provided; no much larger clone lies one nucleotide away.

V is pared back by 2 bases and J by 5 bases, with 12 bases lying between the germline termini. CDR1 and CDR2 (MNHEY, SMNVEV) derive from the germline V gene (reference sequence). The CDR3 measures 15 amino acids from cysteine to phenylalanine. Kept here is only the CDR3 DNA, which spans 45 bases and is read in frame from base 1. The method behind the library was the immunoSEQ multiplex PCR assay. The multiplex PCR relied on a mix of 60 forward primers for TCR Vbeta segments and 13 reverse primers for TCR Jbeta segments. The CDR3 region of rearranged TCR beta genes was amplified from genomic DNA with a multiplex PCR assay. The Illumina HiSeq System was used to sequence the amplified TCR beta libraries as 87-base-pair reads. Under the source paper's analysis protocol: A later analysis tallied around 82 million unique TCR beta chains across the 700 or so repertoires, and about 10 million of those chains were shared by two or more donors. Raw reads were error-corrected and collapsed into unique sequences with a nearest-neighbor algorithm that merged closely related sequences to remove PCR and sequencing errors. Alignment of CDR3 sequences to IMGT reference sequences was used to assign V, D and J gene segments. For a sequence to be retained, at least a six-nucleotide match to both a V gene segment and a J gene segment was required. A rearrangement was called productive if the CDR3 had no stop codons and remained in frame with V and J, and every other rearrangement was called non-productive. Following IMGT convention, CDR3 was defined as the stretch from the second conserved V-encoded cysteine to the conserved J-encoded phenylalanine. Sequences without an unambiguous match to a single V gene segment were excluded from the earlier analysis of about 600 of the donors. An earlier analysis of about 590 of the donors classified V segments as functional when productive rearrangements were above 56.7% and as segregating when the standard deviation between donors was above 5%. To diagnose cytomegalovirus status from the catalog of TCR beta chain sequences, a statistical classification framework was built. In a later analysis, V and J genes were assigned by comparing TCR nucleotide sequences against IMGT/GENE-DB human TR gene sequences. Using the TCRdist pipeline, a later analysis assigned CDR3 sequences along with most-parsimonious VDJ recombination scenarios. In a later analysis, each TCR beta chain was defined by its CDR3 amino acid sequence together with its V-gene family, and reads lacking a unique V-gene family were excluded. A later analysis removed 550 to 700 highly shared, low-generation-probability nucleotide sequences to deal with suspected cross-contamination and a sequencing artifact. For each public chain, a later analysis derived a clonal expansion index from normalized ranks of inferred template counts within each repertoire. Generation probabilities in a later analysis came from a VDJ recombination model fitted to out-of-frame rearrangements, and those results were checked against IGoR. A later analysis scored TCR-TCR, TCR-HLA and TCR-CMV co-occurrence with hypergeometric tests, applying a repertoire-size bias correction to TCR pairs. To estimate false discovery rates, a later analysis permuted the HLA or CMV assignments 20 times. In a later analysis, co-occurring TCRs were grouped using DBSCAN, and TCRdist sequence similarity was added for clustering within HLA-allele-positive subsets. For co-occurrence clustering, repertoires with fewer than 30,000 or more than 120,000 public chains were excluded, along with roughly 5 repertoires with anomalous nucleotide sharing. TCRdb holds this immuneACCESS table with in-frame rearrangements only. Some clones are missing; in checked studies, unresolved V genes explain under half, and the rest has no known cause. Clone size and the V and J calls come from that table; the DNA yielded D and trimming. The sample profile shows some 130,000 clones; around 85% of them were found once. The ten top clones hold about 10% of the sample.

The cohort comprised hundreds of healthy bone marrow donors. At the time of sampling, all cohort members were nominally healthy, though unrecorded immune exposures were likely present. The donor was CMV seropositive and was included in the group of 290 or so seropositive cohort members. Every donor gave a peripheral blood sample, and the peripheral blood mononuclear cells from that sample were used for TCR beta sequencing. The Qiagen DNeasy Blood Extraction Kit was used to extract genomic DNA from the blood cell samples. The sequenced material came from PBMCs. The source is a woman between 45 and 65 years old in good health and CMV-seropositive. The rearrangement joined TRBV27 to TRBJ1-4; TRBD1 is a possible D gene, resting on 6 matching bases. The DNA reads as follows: TGTGCCAGCAGTTTAAGGGGGAACCAGAATGAAAAACTGTTTTTT. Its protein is CASSLRGNQNEKLFF. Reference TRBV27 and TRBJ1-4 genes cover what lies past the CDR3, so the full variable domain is EAQVTQNPRYLITVTGKKLTVTCSQNMNHEYMSWYRQDPGLGLRQIYYSMNVEVTDKGDVPEGYKVSRKEKRNFPLILESPSPNQTSLYFCASSLRGNQNEKLFFGSGTQLSVL.